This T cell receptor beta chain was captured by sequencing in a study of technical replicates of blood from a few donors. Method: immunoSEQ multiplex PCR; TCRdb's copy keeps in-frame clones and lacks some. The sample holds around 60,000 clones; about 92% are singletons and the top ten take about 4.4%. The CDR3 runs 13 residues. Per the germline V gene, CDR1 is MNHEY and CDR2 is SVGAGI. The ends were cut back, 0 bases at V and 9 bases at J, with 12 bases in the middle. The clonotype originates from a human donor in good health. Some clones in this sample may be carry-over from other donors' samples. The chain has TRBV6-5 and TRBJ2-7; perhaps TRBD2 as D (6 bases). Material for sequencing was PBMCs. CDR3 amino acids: CASSYSSGVGQYF. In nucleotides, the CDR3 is TGTGCCAGCAGTTACTCATCGGGGGTTGGGCAGTACTTC.